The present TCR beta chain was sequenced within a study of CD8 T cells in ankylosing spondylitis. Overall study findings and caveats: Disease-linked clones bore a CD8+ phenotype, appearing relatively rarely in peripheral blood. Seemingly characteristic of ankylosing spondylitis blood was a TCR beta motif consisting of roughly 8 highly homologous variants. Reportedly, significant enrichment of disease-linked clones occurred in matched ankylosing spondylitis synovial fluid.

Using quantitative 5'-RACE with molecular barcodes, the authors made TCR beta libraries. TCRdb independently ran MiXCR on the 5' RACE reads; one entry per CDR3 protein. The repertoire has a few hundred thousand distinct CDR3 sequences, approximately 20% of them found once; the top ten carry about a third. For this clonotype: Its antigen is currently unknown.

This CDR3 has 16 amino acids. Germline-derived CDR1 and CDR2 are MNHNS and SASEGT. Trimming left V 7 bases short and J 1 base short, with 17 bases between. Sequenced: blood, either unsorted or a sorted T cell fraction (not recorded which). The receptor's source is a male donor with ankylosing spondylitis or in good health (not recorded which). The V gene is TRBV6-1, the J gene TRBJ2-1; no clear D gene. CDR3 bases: TGTGCCAGCACCCTGGGCCCGCTCGGATCCTACAATGAGCAGTTCTTC. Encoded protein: CASTLGPLGSYNEQFF.